The rows below give T cell receptor beta chains drawn from one sample of a study of long-term antiretroviral therapy in people with HIV. Clones were sequenced by immunoSEQ multiplex PCR, and TCRdb holds only the in-frame ones, with some missing. The sample yields approximately 13,000 clones, approximately 80% seen once. This sample comprised unsorted PBMCs, obtained 0.4 years after starting antiretroviral therapy. All receptors derive from a man aged 25 to 45 with HIV. Each CDR3 is given with its conserved first and last residue. A D gene is named only where the DNA matches it firmly. Rows give clone size only sometimes, using once, few, many, or a class for an expanded clone.

j_gene: TRBJ2-7
v_gene: TRBV5-1
d_gene: NA
abundance: NA
CDR3nt: TGCGCCAGCAGCTTGGAGGGGGCGGGACGGGACGAGCAGTACTTC
CDR3aa: CASSLEGAGRDEQYF

j_gene: TRBJ2-7
v_gene: TRBV10-3
d_gene: TRBD1
abundance: NA
CDR3nt: TGTGCCACCAAGCTAACGGGGACAGGCAACGAGCAGTACTTC
CDR3aa: CATKLTGTGNEQYF

j_gene: TRBJ2-1
v_gene: TRBV18
d_gene: NA
abundance: NA
CDR3nt: TGTGCCAGCTCACCTGGCGGACCGAGCTACAATGAGCAGTTCTTC
CDR3aa: CASSPGGPSYNEQFF

j_gene: TRBJ2-2
v_gene: TRBV27
d_gene: NA
abundance: NA
CDR3nt: TGTGCCAGCAGTTTCGTGGGGTCGAACACCGGGGAGCTGTTTTTT
CDR3aa: CASSFVGSNTGELFF

j_gene: TRBJ2-1
v_gene: TRBV5-4
d_gene: TRBD2
abundance: NA
CDR3nt: TGTGCCAGCAGCTTCGGGGGGAGCTCCTACAATGAGCAGTTCTTC
CDR3aa: CASSFGGSSYNEQFF

j_gene: TRBJ2-6
v_gene: TRBV12-5
d_gene: NA
abundance: NA
CDR3nt: TGTGCTAGTGGTGCTTGGCCTGCAGGACAAAGTCGGGCCAACGTCCTGACTTTC
CDR3aa: CASGAWPAGQSRANVLTF

j_gene: TRBJ2-7
v_gene: TRBV7-2
d_gene: NA
abundance: NA
CDR3nt: TGTGCCAGCAGCTTTCCAGGACCCTACGAGCAGTACTTC
CDR3aa: CASSFPGPYEQYF

j_gene: TRBJ1-1
v_gene: TRBV7-9
d_gene: NA
abundance: once
CDR3nt: TGTGCCAGCAGTAACCTTGTAGAAGCTTTCTTT
CDR3aa: CASSNLVEAFF

j_gene: TRBJ1-2
v_gene: TRBV5-1
d_gene: NA
abundance: NA
CDR3nt: TGCGCCAGCAGCTCACCCCTTGAAGCTAACTATGGCTACACCTTC
CDR3aa: CASSSPLEANYGYTF

j_gene: TRBJ1-2
v_gene: TRBV7-9
d_gene: NA
abundance: NA
CDR3nt: TGTGCCAGCAGCCCCAAACCGGATTGGTTTGGTAACTATGGCTACACCTTC
CDR3aa: CASSPKPDWFGNYGYTF

j_gene: TRBJ2-2
v_gene: TRBV2
d_gene: NA
abundance: NA
CDR3nt: TGTGCCAGCAGCGAGCGACACACCGGGGAGCTGTTTTTT
CDR3aa: CASSERHTGELFF

j_gene: TRBJ2-1
v_gene: TRBV5-5
d_gene: NA
abundance: once
CDR3nt: TGTGCCAGCAGCTTGGAGTCTGGGAGAAATGAGCAGTTCTTC
CDR3aa: CASSLESGRNEQFF

j_gene: TRBJ2-2
v_gene: TRBV27
d_gene: TRBD2
abundance: NA
CDR3nt: TGTGCCAGCAGACTAGCGGCCACCGGGGAGCTGTTTTTT
CDR3aa: CASRLAATGELFF

j_gene: TRBJ2-2
v_gene: TRBV5-1
d_gene: NA
abundance: NA
CDR3nt: TGCGCCAGCAGCTTGACTACTACCATCGGGGAGCTGTTTTTT
CDR3aa: CASSLTTTIGELFF

j_gene: TRBJ1-2
v_gene: TRBV19
d_gene: NA
abundance: NA
CDR3nt: TGTGCCAGTAGTATGACTTTATCTTATGGCTACACCTTC
CDR3aa: CASSMTLSYGYTF

j_gene: TRBJ1-1
v_gene: TRBV6-4
d_gene: TRBD1
abundance: few
CDR3nt: TGTGCCAGCAGTGAGGGGACAGGGGGCACTGAAGCTTTCTTT
CDR3aa: CASSEGTGGTEAFF

j_gene: TRBJ2-7
v_gene: TRBV28
d_gene: NA
abundance: NA
CDR3nt: TGTGCCAGCAGTTTATGGTCCCAGGACTACGAGCAGTACTTC
CDR3aa: CASSLWSQDYEQYF

j_gene: TRBJ2-2
v_gene: TRBV5-5
d_gene: TRBD2
abundance: NA
CDR3nt: TGTGCCAGCAGCCCGGGGGGTTGGGACACCGGGGAGCTGTTTTTT
CDR3aa: CASSPGGWDTGELFF

j_gene: TRBJ2-3
v_gene: TRBV6-6
d_gene: NA
abundance: NA
CDR3nt: TGTGCCAGCAGGTGGCTAACTAGCACAGATACGCAGTATTTT
CDR3aa: CASRWLTSTDTQYF

j_gene: TRBJ1-5
v_gene: TRBV27
d_gene: TRBD1
abundance: NA
CDR3nt: TGTGCCAGCAGCTCCGGGACAGATGTCACTCAGCCCCAGCATTTT
CDR3aa: CASSSGTDVTQPQHF

j_gene: TRBJ2-7
v_gene: TRBV30
d_gene: TRBD2
abundance: NA
CDR3nt: TGTGCCTGGGTTGAGGCTAGCGGGACTTACGAGCAGTACTTC
CDR3aa: CAWVEASGTYEQYF

j_gene: TRBJ1-5
v_gene: TRBV13
d_gene: TRBD1
abundance: NA
CDR3nt: TGTGCCAGCAGCTACAGGGGGCAGCCCCAGCATTTT
CDR3aa: CASSYRGQPQHF

j_gene: TRBJ1-1
v_gene: TRBV5-6
d_gene: NA
abundance: NA
CDR3nt: TGTGCCAGCAGCTCCTCGCGGTGGGAAGCTTTCTTT
CDR3aa: CASSSSRWEAFF

j_gene: TRBJ2-1
v_gene: TRBV28
d_gene: NA
abundance: NA
CDR3nt: TGTGCCAGCAAGGGACTGAGCTCCTACAATGAGCAGTTCTTC
CDR3aa: CASKGLSSYNEQFF

j_gene: TRBJ1-1
v_gene: TRBV28
d_gene: NA
abundance: NA
CDR3nt: TGTGCCAGCAGGGGTAACACTGAAGCTTTCTTT
CDR3aa: CASRGNTEAFF

j_gene: TRBJ2-5
v_gene: TRBV7-3
d_gene: NA
abundance: NA
CDR3nt: TGTGCCAGCAGCTTAAGTGGGGATCAAGAGACCCAGTACTTC
CDR3aa: CASSLSGDQETQYF

j_gene: TRBJ1-6
v_gene: TRBV30
d_gene: NA
abundance: NA
CDR3nt: TGTGCCTGGAGTGTAGACGTCTCCTATAATTCACCCCTCCACTTT
CDR3aa: CAWSVDVSYNSPLHF

j_gene: TRBJ1-2
v_gene: TRBV2
d_gene: NA
abundance: NA
CDR3nt: TGTGCCAGCAGGACAGACAATTATGGCTACACCTTC
CDR3aa: CASRTDNYGYTF

j_gene: TRBJ1-3
v_gene: TRBV15
d_gene: NA
abundance: NA
CDR3nt: TGTGCCACCAGCAGAGATTGGGGGGTTGGAAACACCATATATTTT
CDR3aa: CATSRDWGVGNTIYF

j_gene: TRBJ2-1
v_gene: TRBV4-3
d_gene: NA
abundance: NA
CDR3nt: TGCGCCAGCAGCCAAGCTTGGGGGATTAGCCACAATGAGCAGTTCTTC
CDR3aa: CASSQAWGISHNEQFF